What follows is one T cell receptor beta chain and its context. The data were obtained in a study of blood T cell repertoires in COVID-19. Study summary: Samples of COVID-19 (acute and convalescent) were obtained from the United States, Italy and Spain. T cells, B-cell-depleted T cells, or PBMCs provided the cDNA or gDNA that served as material.

The length of the CDR3 is 14 residues. V shed 0 bases and J shed 1 base, with 6 bases lying between them. Germline V gene lookup returns CDR1 KGHSH and CDR2 LQKENI. As originally analysed: Estimated nucleated cell counts came from reference gene primer amplification. Repertoires were generated with immunoSEQ multiplex PCR, while TCRdb's copy carries only in-frame clones and drops some. The V and J calls and the clone size are those of that table, but D and trimming were determined from the DNA. Counted here are 470,000 or so clones, roughly 91% occurring once; the ten biggest clones make up about 4.5%.

Sequenced material: peripheral blood. The receptor's source is a woman aged 25 to 45 with acute or convalescent COVID-19. The V call is TRBV18, the J call TRBJ1-1; D unresolved. The CDR3 DNA sequence: TGTGCCAGCTCACCACCGACGGGGAACACTGAAGCTTTCTTT. This encodes CASSPPTGNTEAFF.